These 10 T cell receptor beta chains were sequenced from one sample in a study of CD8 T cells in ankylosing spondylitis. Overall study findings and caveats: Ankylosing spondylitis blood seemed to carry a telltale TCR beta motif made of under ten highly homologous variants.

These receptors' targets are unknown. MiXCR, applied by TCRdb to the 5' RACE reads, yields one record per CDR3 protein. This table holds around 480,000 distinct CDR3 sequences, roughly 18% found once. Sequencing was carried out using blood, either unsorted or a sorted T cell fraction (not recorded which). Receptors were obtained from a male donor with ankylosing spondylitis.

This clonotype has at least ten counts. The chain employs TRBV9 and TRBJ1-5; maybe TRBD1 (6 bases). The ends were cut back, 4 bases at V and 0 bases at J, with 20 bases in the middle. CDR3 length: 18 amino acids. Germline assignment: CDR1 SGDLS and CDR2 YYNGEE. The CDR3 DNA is TGTGCCAGCAGCCCGAGGAGGGAGGACAGACATAGCAATCAGCCCCAGCATTTT. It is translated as CASSPRREDRHSNQPQHF.

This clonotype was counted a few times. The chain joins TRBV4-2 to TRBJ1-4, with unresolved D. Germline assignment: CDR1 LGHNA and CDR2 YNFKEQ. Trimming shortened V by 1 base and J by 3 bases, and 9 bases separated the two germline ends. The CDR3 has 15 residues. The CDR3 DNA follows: TGTGCCAGCAGCCAAGCGGGGTCCCCTAATGAAAAACTGTTTTTT. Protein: CASSQAGSPNEKLFF.

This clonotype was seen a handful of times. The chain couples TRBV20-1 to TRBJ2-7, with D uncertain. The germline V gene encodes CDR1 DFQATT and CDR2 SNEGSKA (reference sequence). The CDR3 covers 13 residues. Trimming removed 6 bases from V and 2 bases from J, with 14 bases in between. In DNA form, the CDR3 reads TGCAGTGCCTTACAGCCGGTCACCTACGAGCAGTACTTC. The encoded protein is CSALQPVTYEQYF.

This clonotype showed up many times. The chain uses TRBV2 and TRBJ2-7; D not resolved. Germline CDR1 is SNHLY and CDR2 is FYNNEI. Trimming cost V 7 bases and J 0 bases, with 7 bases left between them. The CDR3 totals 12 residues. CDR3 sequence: CASTPGSYEQYF. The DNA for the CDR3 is TGTGCCAGCACCCCGGGCTCCTACGAGCAGTACTTC.

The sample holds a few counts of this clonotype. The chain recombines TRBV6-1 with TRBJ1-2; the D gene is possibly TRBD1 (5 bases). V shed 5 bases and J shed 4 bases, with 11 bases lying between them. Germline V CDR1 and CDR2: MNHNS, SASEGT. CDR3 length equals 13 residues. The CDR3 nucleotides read TGTGCCAGCAGTACCCAGGGACTCTATGGCTACACCTTC. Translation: CASSTQGLYGYTF.

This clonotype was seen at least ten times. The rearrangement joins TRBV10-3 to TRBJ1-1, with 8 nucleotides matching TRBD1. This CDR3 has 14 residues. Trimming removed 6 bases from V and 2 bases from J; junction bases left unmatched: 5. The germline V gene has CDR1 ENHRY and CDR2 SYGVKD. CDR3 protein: CAIRDRGTNTEAFF. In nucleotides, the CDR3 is TGTGCCATCAGAGACAGGGGCACAAACACTGAAGCTTTCTTT.

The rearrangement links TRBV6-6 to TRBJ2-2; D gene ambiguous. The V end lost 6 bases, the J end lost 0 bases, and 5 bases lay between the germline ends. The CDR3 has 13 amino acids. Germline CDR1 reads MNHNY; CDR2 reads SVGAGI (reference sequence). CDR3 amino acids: CASRATNTGELFF. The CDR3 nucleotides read TGTGCCAGCAGGGCAACGAACACCGGGGAGCTGTTTTTT.

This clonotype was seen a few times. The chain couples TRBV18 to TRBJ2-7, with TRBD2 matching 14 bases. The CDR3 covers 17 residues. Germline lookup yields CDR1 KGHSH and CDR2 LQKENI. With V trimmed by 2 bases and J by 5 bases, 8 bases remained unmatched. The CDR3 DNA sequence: TGTGCCAGCTCACCAACCGGGACTAGCGGGAGTTTACACGAGCAGTACTTC. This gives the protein CASSPTGTSGSLHEQYF.

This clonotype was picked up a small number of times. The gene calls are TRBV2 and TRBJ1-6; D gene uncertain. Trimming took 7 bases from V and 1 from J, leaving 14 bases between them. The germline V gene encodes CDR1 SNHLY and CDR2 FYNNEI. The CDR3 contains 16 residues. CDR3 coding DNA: TGTGCCAGCAATAGAGCCGGAGGTTCCTATAATTCACCCCTCCACTTT. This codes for CASNRAGGSYNSPLHF.

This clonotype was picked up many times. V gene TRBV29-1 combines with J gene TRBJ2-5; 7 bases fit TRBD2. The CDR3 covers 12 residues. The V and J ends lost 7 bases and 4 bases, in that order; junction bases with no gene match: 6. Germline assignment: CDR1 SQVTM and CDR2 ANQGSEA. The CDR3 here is CSAGTTVETQYF. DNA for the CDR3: TGCAGCGCCGGGACTACAGTAGAGACCCAGTACTTC.